These 9 T cell receptor beta chains were sequenced from one sample in a study of shared clonotypes between healthy human individuals. Using immunoSEQ multiplex PCR, the repertoire was profiled, and TCRdb retains in-frame clones only, with some absent. This table holds over 2 million clones, 80% to 95% found once. Sample: naive CD4+ T cells from PBMCs. Stated subset: CD45RA+ positively selected. These receptor sequences come from a man aged 18 to 29 in good health. Some clones in this sample may be carry-over from other donors' samples.

The V call is TRBV5-6, the J call TRBJ1-3; D may be TRBD1 (5 bases). Germline CDR1 SGHDT, CDR2 YYEEEE. The CDR3 extends over 16 amino acids. Trimming removed 0 bases from V and 0 bases from J, with 10 bases in between. The CDR3 loop reads CASSLEARDSGNTIYF. The CDR3 DNA reads as TGTGCCAGCAGCTTGGAAGCCAGGGACTCTGGAAACACCATATATTTT.

The chain joins TRBV29-1 to TRBJ2-7; D is unclear. Germline V lookup: CDR1 SQVTM, CDR2 ANQGSEA. V lost 4 bases and J lost 4, with 11 bases in between. The CDR3 totals 12 residues. CDR3 sequence (DNA): TGCAGCGTTGGTATTCCCGGGTACGAGCAGTACTTC. Translated: CSVGIPGYEQYF.

The CDR3 nucleotides read TGCGCCAGCAGCTTGGTGGGAGGGATGAGCACTGAAGCTTTCTTT. This sequence encodes CASSLVGGMSTEAFF. The chain couples TRBV5-1 to TRBJ1-1; D uncertain. The length of the CDR3 is 15 residues. The germline V gene has CDR1 SGHRS and CDR2 YFSETQ. Trimming left V 0 bases short and J 4 bases short, with 13 bases between. Variable domain in full (rest from reference TRBV5-1 and TRBJ1-1): KAGVTQTPRYLIKTRGQQVTLSCSPISGHRSVSWYQQTPGQGLQFLFEYFSETQRNKGNFPGRFSGRQFSNSRSEMNVSTLELGDSALYLCASSLVGGMSTEAFFGQGTRLTVV.

The chain uses TRBV5-6 and TRBJ2-3; unclear D gene. This CDR3 is 15 amino acids long. Germline assignment: CDR1 SGHDT and CDR2 YYEEEE. The germline V and J ends were trimmed by 2 bases and 2 bases, with 12 bases remaining between them. In DNA form, the CDR3 reads TGTGCCAGCAGCTTTCGAAAACAGACCACAGATACGCAGTATTTT. Translating gives CASSFRKQTTDTQYF.

The chain joins TRBV7-9 to TRBJ1-4, with D hard to call. The CDR3 contains 16 residues. The V end lost 6 bases, the J end lost 0 bases, and 14 bases lay between the germline ends. In germline, CDR1 is SEHNR, CDR2 FQNEAQ (reference sequence). The CDR3 reads CASRPTPGTTNEKLFF. CDR3 DNA sequence: TGTGCCAGCAGACCAACCCCGGGAACAACTAATGAAAAACTGTTTTTT.

This clone was observed a single time. This rearrangement joins TRBV19 to TRBJ2-5; either TRBD1 or TRBD2 may fit D (5 bases each). The length of the CDR3 is 14 residues. Trimming took off 3 bases at V and 2 bases at J, with 10 bases between the two ends. Germline CDR1 is LNHDA and CDR2 is SQIVND (reference sequence). The CDR3 reads CASSIPREQETQYF. The CDR3 DNA follows: TGTGCCAGTAGTATCCCCAGGGAGCAAGAGACCCAGTACTTC. Based on the CDR3 plus reference TRBV19 and TRBJ2-5, the full variable domain is DGGITQSPKYLFRKEGQNVTLSCEQNLNHDAMYWYRQDPGQGLRLIYYSQIVNDFQKGDIAEGYSVSREKKESFPLTVTSAQKNPTAFYLCASSIPREQETQYFGPGTRLLVL.

The V gene is TRBV28, the J gene TRBJ2-7, with 12 bases aligning to TRBD1. The CDR3 extends over 15 amino acids. Germline-derived CDR1 and CDR2 are MDHEN and SYDVKM. After removal of 4 bases from V and 6 bases from J, the junction contained 7 bases not matched to a gene. CDR3 region: CASSSSGQGAGEQYF. CDR3 coding DNA: TGTGCCAGCAGTTCATCGGGACAGGGGGCTGGCGAGCAGTACTTC.

The chain links TRBV6-1 to TRBJ2-1; 9 nucleotides agree with TRBD2. CDR3 length: 15 amino acids. Unmatched junction bases numbered 7, after V lost 6 bases and J lost 4 bases. The V gene's germline CDR1 is MNHNS and CDR2 SASEGT. CDR3 nucleotide sequence: TGTGCCAGCAGGGTTAGCGGGAGAGAGTACAATGAGCAGTTCTTC. Its translation is CASRVSGREYNEQFF.

V usage is TRBV9 and J usage is TRBJ2-2, with 9 bases lining up with TRBD1. The CDR3 extends over 17 amino acids. From germline, CDR1 is SGDLS and CDR2 YYNGEE. Losses at the gene ends were 3 bases for V and 2 bases for J; bases not matched to a gene: 8. CDR3 in DNA: TGTGCCAGCAGCGCGCAGACAGGGGGGGATAACACCGGGGAGCTGTTTTTT. Residues: CASSAQTGGDNTGELFF.